This T cell receptor beta chain was identified in a study of shared clonotypes between healthy human individuals. CDR1 and CDR2 from the germline V gene are MDHEN and SYDVKM. Trimming removed 6 bases at V and 5 bases at J, with 19 bases between. The CDR3 spans 16 residues. Here immunoSEQ multiplex PCR was the method, and the copy in TCRdb shows in-frame clones only, minus some. The table shows 550,000 to 850,000 clones, with just under 75% occurring only once. Study-wide findings and caveats: Sampling used blood alone; tissue repertoires probably differ.

This clone came up once. The target antigen is unknown. This chain links TRBV28 with TRBJ1-4, with a tentative D call TRBD1 (6 bases). This TCR was recovered from a woman aged 30 to 39 in good health. The sample comprised memory CD4+ T cells sorted from blood. Subset of the sample: CD45RA-negative fraction. The CDR3 spells CASSPQGRAFNEKLFF. The CDR3 nucleotides are TGTGCCAGCAGCCCACAGGGAAGGGCTTTCAATGAAAAACTGTTTTTT. Full variable domain (rest looked up from reference TRBV28 and TRBJ1-4): DVKVTQSSRYLVKRTGEKVFLECVQDMDHENMFWYRQDPGLGLRLIYFSYDVKMKEKGDIPEGYSVSREKKERFSLILESASTNQTSMYLCASSPQGRAFNEKLFFGSGTQLSVL.